One and the same sample provided the 27 T cell receptor beta chains below, sequenced in a study of cytomegalovirus exposure and HLA in healthy donors. PCR used 60 Vbeta primers and 13 Jbeta primers. Clones were sequenced by immunoSEQ multiplex PCR, and TCRdb holds only the in-frame ones, with some missing. The table has 150,000 to 200,000 clones, roughly 80% seen once. Sequences were obtained from PBMCs. These receptors all come from a boy aged 5-17 years in good health and CMV-seronegative.

This chain connects TRBV5-1 to TRBJ2-3, with TRBD2 matching 12 bases. This CDR3 region has 16 residues. Germline assignment: CDR1 SGHRS and CDR2 YFSETQ. The ends lost 7 bases at V and 3 bases at J; junction bases unmatched: 9. DNA of the CDR3: TGCGCCAGCCAACTAGCGGGGGGCCTAACGACAGATACGCAGTATTTT. It is translated as CASQLAGGLTTDTQYF. Looking up the rest from reference TRBV5-1 and TRBJ2-3 gives the full variable domain: KAGVTQTPRYLIKTRGQQVTLSCSPISGHRSVSWYQQTPGQGLQFLFEYFSETQRNKGNFPGRFSGRQFSNSRSEMNVSTLELGDSALYLCASQLAGGLTTDTQYFGPGTRLTVL.

The chain combines TRBV11-2 with TRBJ1-1; 7 bases line up with TRBD1. Germline CDR1 and CDR2: SGHAT and FQNNGV. The CDR3 has 14 amino acids. V lost 1 base and J lost 4; bases outside the gene matches: 3. The CDR3 is CASSLVTGPTEAFF. The CDR3 DNA sequence: TGTGCCAGCAGCTTAGTGACAGGGCCCACTGAAGCTTTCTTT.

This sequence joins TRBV25-1 and TRBJ1-6; 9 bases map to TRBD1. Germline-derived CDR1 and CDR2 are MGHDK and SYGVNS. The length of the CDR3 is 16 residues. The ends lost 1 base at V and 6 bases at J; junction bases unmatched: 4. CDR3 DNA: TGTGCCAGCAGTGAATTGGACAGGGGCGGTAATTCACCCCTCCACTTT. Amino acid sequence: CASSELDRGGNSPLHF.

This sequence joins TRBV5-8 and TRBJ1-2; 7 bases line up with TRBD1. The germline V gene has CDR1 SGHTS and CDR2 YDEGEE. The junction had 5 bases not matched to a gene; V was cut back by 1 base and J by 8 bases. CDR3 size: 13 residues. The CDR3 protein is CASSLKQGRGYTF. The DNA of the CDR3 is TGTGCCAGCAGCTTGAAACAGGGGCGCGGCTACACCTTC.

The chain has TRBV5-4 and TRBJ1-2; tentative D call: TRBD1 (6 bases). Germline CDR1 is SGHNT and CDR2 is YYREEE (reference sequence). CDR3 size: 16 residues. Trimming cost V 1 base and J 5 bases, with 18 bases left between them. CDR3 protein: CASSLFGGRGAYGYTF. In DNA form, the CDR3 reads TGTGCCAGCAGCTTGTTCGGGGGCCGGGGGGCGTATGGCTACACCTTC. Complete variable domain (other parts from reference TRBV5-4 and TRBJ1-2): ETGVTQSPTHLIKTRGQQVTLRCSSQSGHNTVSWYQQALGQGPQFIFQYYREEENGRGNFPPRFSGLQFPNYSSELNVNALELDDSALYLCASSLFGGRGAYGYTFGSGTRLTVV.

V is TRBV27 and J is TRBJ2-5; tentative D call: TRBD2 (5 bases). This CDR3 region has 14 residues. Germline V lookup: CDR1 MNHEY, CDR2 SMNVEV (reference sequence). V dropped 0 bases and J dropped 1 base, with 6 bases sitting between them. The CDR3 DNA is TGTGCCAGCAGTTTATCTCGGGGCCAAGAGACCCAGTACTTC. It is translated as CASSLSRGQETQYF.

The chain has TRBV7-9 and TRBJ1-2, with D uncertain. This CDR3 has 11 residues. The germline V and J ends were trimmed by 4 bases and 3 bases, with 3 bases remaining between them. Germline CDR1 is SEHNR and CDR2 is FQNEAQ (reference sequence). CDR3 sequence: CASSSDYGYTF. The CDR3, as DNA: TGTGCCAGCAGCTCCGACTATGGCTACACCTTC.

The chain recombines TRBV2 with TRBJ1-1, with D uncertain. Per the germline V gene, CDR1 is SNHLY and CDR2 is FYNNEI. The V and J ends lost 2 bases and 7 bases respectively, with 5 bases between them. The CDR3 spans 11 residues. The CDR3 loop is CASSETVEAFF. DNA of the CDR3: TGTGCCAGCAGTGAAACGGTTGAAGCTTTCTTT.

This clone was seen a handful of times. The J gene is TRBJ1-5, the V gene TRBV9; TRBD1 matches 7 bases. The CDR3 has 16 residues. V trimming: 4 bases; J trimming: 0 bases; junction bases outside the gene matches: 7. CDR1 and CDR2 from the germline V gene are SGDLS and YYNGEE. In DNA, the CDR3 is TGTGCCAGCAGCCCAGGGACAGATCCTAGCAATCAGCCCCAGCATTTT. Its translation is CASSPGTDPSNQPQHF. Based on the CDR3 plus reference TRBV9 and TRBJ1-5, the full variable domain is DSGVTQTPKHLITATGQRVTLRCSPRSGDLSVYWYQQSLDQGLQFLIQYYNGEERAKGNILERFSAQQFPDLHSELNLSSLELGDSALYFCASSPGTDPSNQPQHFGDGTRLSIL.

J is TRBJ1-5 and V is TRBV7-2; D is unresolved. Germline lookup yields CDR1 SGHTA and CDR2 FQGNSA. The V end was cut by 1 base, the J end by 6 bases, with 10 bases between. This CDR3 contains 14 residues. The CDR3 loop reads CASSLVPEGQPQHF. CDR3 sequence (DNA): TGTGCCAGCAGCTTAGTTCCAGAGGGTCAGCCCCAGCATTTT.

This chain uses TRBV19 with TRBJ2-1; 10 bases align to TRBD2. Germline V CDR1 and CDR2: LNHDA, SQIVND (reference sequence). With 6 bases clipped from V and 14 bases from J, the junction kept 10 bases outside the gene matches. The CDR3 has 13 residues. In nucleotides, the CDR3 is TGTGCCAGTAGGGGACTAGCGCCGAATTCGGAGTTCTTC. It codes for CASRGLAPNSEFF.

The genes are TRBV21-1 and TRBJ2-7; the table's D call, TRBD1, has no DNA check behind it. TRBV21-1 is a pseudogene. The CDR3 contains 14 residues. CDR3 DNA sequence: TGTGCCAGCAGCAGTAGACAGGGTTCCTACGAGCAGTACTTC. Its protein product is CASSSRQGSYEQYF.

The table lists this clone with a count of one. The CDR3 nucleotides read TGTGCCAGCATACGGGAGCCCTACAATGAGCAGTTCTTC. Translated: CASIREPYNEQFF. The V gene is TRBV5-8, the J gene TRBJ2-1; a possible D gene is TRBD2 (6 bases). This CDR3 is built from 13 residues. V was trimmed by 6 bases and J by 2 bases, leaving 9 bases between them. Per germline, CDR1 SGHTS and CDR2 YDEGEE.

V and J are TRBV28 and TRBJ1-2; a weak D match, TRBD1 (5 bases). V lost 8 bases and J lost 4, with 14 bases in between. This CDR3 spans 13 amino acids. CDR1 and CDR2 (germline): MDHEN, SYDVKM. CDR3 in DNA: TGTGCCAGCTCCAAACCCGGGGGCTATGGCTACACCTTC. Translating it yields CASSKPGGYGYTF.

The chain links TRBV5-4 to TRBJ1-1; D may be TRBD1 (5 bases). Germline-derived CDR1 and CDR2 are SGHNT and YYREEE (reference sequence). This CDR3 is 13 amino acids long. Trimming cost V 7 bases and J 4 bases, with 14 bases left between them. CDR3 DNA: TGTGCCAGCTGGGGGGGGATAAGCACTGAAGCTTTCTTT. Translating gives CASWGGISTEAFF.

V usage is TRBV7-2 and J usage is TRBJ2-5; D is possibly TRBD1 (5 bases). CDR3 size: 15 residues. The V end lost 5 bases, the J end lost 5 bases, and 18 bases lay between the germline ends. Per the germline V gene, CDR1 is SGHTA and CDR2 is FQGNSA. CDR3 in amino acids: CASSIDPGIWETQYF. The CDR3 nucleotides are TGTGCCAGCAGCATCGACCCAGGGATCTGGGAGACCCAGTACTTC.

This chain connects TRBV25-1 to TRBJ2-6; TRBD1 matches at 8 bases. Germline values: CDR1 MGHDK, CDR2 SYGVNS. The CDR3 loop spans 18 amino acids. V lost 4 bases, J lost 0 bases, and 8 bases stayed unmatched. DNA of the CDR3: TGTGCCAGCAGTGTCCTCACAGGGGGGTACTCTGGGGCCAACGTCCTGACTTTC. This encodes CASSVLTGGYSGANVLTF.

This chain uses TRBV29-1 with TRBJ1-2; 9 bases match TRBD1. This CDR3 has 15 residues. CDR1 and CDR2 from the germline V gene are SQVTM and ANQGSEA. Unmatched junction bases numbered 7, after V lost 1 base and J lost 4 bases. CDR3: CSVEGSGTGIYGYTF. The CDR3 nucleotides are TGCAGCGTTGAAGGGAGTGGGACAGGGATCTATGGCTACACCTTC.

The chain joins TRBV18 to TRBJ1-1; a possible D gene is TRBD1 (5 bases). This CDR3 spans 13 amino acids. The V and J ends lost 4 bases and 1 base respectively, with 7 bases between them. CDR1 is KGHSH, CDR2 LQKENI, per germline. The CDR3 region is CASSLDRNTEAFF. The CDR3 DNA follows: TGTGCCAGCTCACTTGACAGGAACACTGAAGCTTTCTTT.

The chain carries TRBV27 and TRBJ2-5; 8 bases line up with TRBD2. V dropped 6 bases and J dropped 7; count of bases not matched to a gene: 4. The germline CDR1 and CDR2 sequences are MNHEY and SMNVEV (reference sequence). The length of the CDR3 is 12 residues. As DNA, the CDR3 is TGTGCCAGCAGGGGACTAGAAGGGACCCAGTACTTC. It encodes CASRGLEGTQYF.

The CDR3 is CASSLEVGSSYEQYF. CDR3 bases: TGTGCCAGCAGCTTAGAGGTAGGGAGCTCCTACGAGCAGTACTTC. V gene TRBV7-6 combines with J gene TRBJ2-7, with a weak D call TRBD2 (5 bases). V lost 1 base and J lost 0, with 10 bases in between. Germline V gene sequence: CDR1 SGHVS, CDR2 FNYEAQ. The CDR3 sequence is 15 residues long.

This clone was counted only a few times. This chain connects TRBV10-2 to TRBJ1-1; D may be TRBD1 (5 bases). CDR3 size: 11 residues. V was shortened by 3 bases and J by 8 bases, with 7 bases between the two germline ends. Germline V gene sequence: CDR1 WSHSY, CDR2 SAAADI. CDR3 sequence: CASSDGGEAFF. In nucleotides, the CDR3 is TGCGCCAGCAGTGATGGGGGGGAAGCTTTCTTT.

V is TRBV6-1 and J is TRBJ2-7; no firm D call. CDR1 MNHNS and CDR2 SASEGT come from the germline V gene. The CDR3 consists of 15 residues. Trimming removed 5 bases at V and 1 base at J, with 15 bases between. DNA of the CDR3: TGTGCCAGCAGTAGACTCCTTAGTACGTCCTACGAGCAGTACTTC. Its translation: CASSRLLSTSYEQYF.

This clone was detected a few times. The chain carries TRBV30 and TRBJ1-1; D gene unclear. The ends were cut back, 2 bases at V and 1 base at J, with 8 bases in the middle. The CDR3 loop spans 13 amino acids. Germline CDR1 GTSNPN, CDR2 SVGIG (reference sequence). The CDR3 nucleotides read TGTGCCTGGAGTACACACCCGAACACTGAAGCTTTCTTT. Its protein product is CAWSTHPNTEAFF.

The chain joins TRBV7-9 to TRBJ2-7; 8 bases fit TRBD2. Per the germline V gene, CDR1 is SEHNR and CDR2 is FQNEAQ (reference sequence). The V and J ends lost 3 bases and 5 bases, in that order; junction bases with no gene match: 9. The CDR3 has 15 residues. The DNA for the CDR3 is TGTGCCAGCAGCTTCTTGTCGGGAGGGCCCCACGAGCAGTACTTC. It codes for CASSFLSGGPHEQYF.

This sequence joins TRBV25-1 and TRBJ1-4; tentatively, D is TRBD1 (5 bases). V shed 3 bases and J shed 8 bases, with 13 bases lying between them. The length of the CDR3 is 14 residues. Germline values: CDR1 MGHDK, CDR2 SYGVNS. For the CDR3, the DNA is TGTGCCAGCAGTGACTCCAGGGTGGGCGAAAAACTGTTTTTT. Encoded protein: CASSDSRVGEKLFF.

This sequence joins TRBV5-4 and TRBJ2-5; 9 nucleotides line up with TRBD1. The CDR3 totals 15 residues. V gave up 4 bases and J gave up 5 bases; unmatched junction bases: 9. The germline V gene encodes CDR1 SGHNT and CDR2 YYREEE (reference sequence). CDR3 loop: CASSPTGGPTETQYF. CDR3 DNA: TGTGCCAGCAGCCCAACAGGGGGCCCAACGGAGACCCAGTACTTC.